Below are 15 T cell receptor beta chains sequenced from a single sample in a study of blood T cells in healthy people across ages. Primed by a sample-barcoded 5' primer and a J-beta primer mix, a second PCR proceeded for about 7 to 11 cycles. Via MiXCR, TCRdb re-called the 5' RACE reads, giving one row per CDR3 protein. Of fewer than 2,000,000 distinct CDR3 sequences in the sample, roughly a third are singletons; the top ten hold approximately 10%. The sample was blood. These receptors all come from a woman in her twenties or thirties in good health.

A note on this clonotype: A read error may explain this, as a much larger clone is one base away. The chain is built from TRBV29-1 and TRBJ2-7; 11 bases map to TRBD1. There are 17 residues in the CDR3. Germline loops: CDR1 SQVTM, CDR2 ANQGSEA. The CDR3 bases are TGCAGCATTGAATTCGAAGGAGGACAGGGGGCGGTCTACGAGCAGTACTTC. Its translation is CSIEFEGGQGAVYEQYF.

This sequence joins TRBV11-1 and TRBJ2-5, with 7 nucleotides matching TRBD1. Trimming removed 2 bases from V and 4 bases from J; junction bases left unmatched: 7. The CDR3 consists of 15 residues. Germline CDR1 SGHAT, CDR2 FQDESV (reference sequence). The CDR3 DNA is TGTGCCAGCAGCTTATCTAGAGGGGGCCCAGAGACCCAGTACTTC. Residues: CASSLSRGGPETQYF.

This clonotype has only a few counts. This chain joins TRBV7-9 and TRBJ2-5; D call uncertain. Germline-derived CDR1 and CDR2 are SEHNR and FQNEAQ (reference sequence). V was shortened by 2 bases and J by 5 bases, with 12 bases between the two germline ends. The CDR3 totals 14 residues. CDR3 DNA sequence: TGTGCCAGCAGCTTAACAAAACGTCGGGAGACCCAGTACTTC. Translation: CASSLTKRRETQYF.

The CDR3 loop reads CASSFGSLSKTYEQYF. CDR3 in DNA: TGTGCCAGCAGTTTCGGATCCCTCTCGAAAACCTACGAGCAGTACTTC. V gene TRBV12-3 or TRBV12-4 combines with J gene TRBJ2-7; D gene uncertain. Trimming stripped 3 bases from V and 2 bases from J, with 17 bases between. The CDR3 has 16 amino acids.

The V gene is TRBV20-1, the J gene TRBJ1-6, with D uncertain. This CDR3 contains 15 residues. Trimming took off 5 bases at V and 4 bases at J, with 15 bases between the two ends. The germline V gene encodes CDR1 DFQATT and CDR2 SNEGSKA (reference sequence). The DNA of the CDR3 is TGCAGTGCTTTCCCCCGGGCCACGTATAATTCACCCCTCCACTTT. This translates into CSAFPRATYNSPLHF.

This chain joins TRBV3-1 and TRBJ1-1; 7 bases align to TRBD1. The V and J ends lost 3 bases and 1 base, in that order; junction bases with no gene match: 5. Germline CDR1 is LGHDT and CDR2 is YNNKEL (reference sequence). This CDR3 contains 15 residues. This CDR3 is CASSHKTGTNTEAFF. The CDR3 nucleotides read TGTGCCAGCAGCCATAAGACAGGGACGAACACTGAAGCTTTCTTT.

The V and J genes are TRBV29-1 and TRBJ2-5; D unclear. The germline V gene encodes CDR1 SQVTM and CDR2 ANQGSEA. The ends were cut back, 3 bases at V and 2 bases at J, with 13 bases in the middle. The length of the CDR3 is 14 residues. DNA of the CDR3: TGCAGCGTTGACGGCTTCCGCCGGCAAGAGACCCAGTACTTC. Its translation: CSVDGFRRQETQYF.

This clonotype has a count of ten or more. V gene TRBV6-1 combines with J gene TRBJ2-1, with D possibly TRBD2 on 6 matching bases. The CDR3 runs to 16 residues. The V end was cut by 6 bases, the J end by 0 bases, with 15 bases between. Germline values: CDR1 MNHNS, CDR2 SASEGT. This chain's CDR3 is CASSIRDSSSYNEQFF. The CDR3 DNA reads as TGTGCCAGCAGCATCAGGGACTCGAGCTCCTACAATGAGCAGTTCTTC.

The table lists this clonotype with many counts. The V and J genes are TRBV15 and TRBJ2-4, with a tentative D call TRBD2 (5 bases). The V end lost 5 bases, the J end lost 0 bases, and 14 bases lay between the germline ends. This CDR3 contains 16 residues. CDR1 is LNHNV, CDR2 YYDKDF, per germline (reference sequence). CDR3 loop: CATSPGPGIAKNIQYF. Written as DNA, the CDR3 is TGTGCCACCAGCCCCGGACCGGGAATAGCCAAAAACATTCAGTACTTC.

The chain employs TRBV5-5 and TRBJ2-1; D tentatively reads TRBD1 or TRBD2 (7 bases each). Germline V gene data show CDR1 as SGHKS and CDR2 as YYEKEE (reference sequence). The CDR3 runs to 14 residues. V was cut by 4 bases and J by 10 bases, with 18 bases left in between. CDR3: CASSTAGQSYEQFF. The CDR3 DNA follows: TGTGCCAGCAGCACAGCGGGACAGTCCTACGAGCAGTTCTTC.

The table lists this clonotype with a few counts. This chain links TRBV13 with TRBJ1-1, with 8 bases fitting TRBD1. Germline V CDR1 and CDR2: PRHDT, FYEKMQ (reference sequence). The CDR3 has 18 amino acids. With V trimmed by 5 bases and J by 5 bases, 19 bases remained unmatched. CDR3 residues: CASSTMGGSTGEGTEAFF. The DNA of the CDR3 is TGTGCCAGCAGCACAATGGGGGGATCGACAGGGGAGGGGACTGAAGCTTTCTTT.

The chain uses TRBV12-3 or TRBV12-4 and TRBJ1-2; D is possibly TRBD1 (5 bases). V was trimmed by 2 bases and J by 12 bases, leaving 16 bases between them. The CDR3 sequence is 13 residues long. In DNA form, the CDR3 reads TGTGCCAGCAGTTTACCGGGGACGGAGGGAAACACCTTC. Protein: CASSLPGTEGNTF.

This chain connects TRBV2 to TRBJ2-3; unclear D gene. This CDR3 is built from 12 residues. Germline CDR1 and CDR2: SNHLY and FYNNEI. V was pared by 5 bases and J by 8 bases, with 11 bases between. Written as DNA, the CDR3 is TGTGCCAGCAGTTCATTACCATCTACGCAGTATTTT. This gives the protein CASSSLPSTQYF.

This clonotype has more than one count but fewer than ten. The rearrangement links TRBV27 to TRBJ2-1; perhaps TRBD1 as D (6 bases). This CDR3 spans 12 amino acids. V lost 6 bases, J lost 9 bases, and 12 bases lay in between. The germline V gene encodes CDR1 MNHEY and CDR2 SMNVEV (reference sequence). CDR3 nucleotides: TGTGCCAGCAGAACAGGGTTTGGTGAGCAGTTCTTC. It specifies CASRTGFGEQFF.

The chain joins TRBV4-1 to TRBJ2-7; D remains ambiguous. The germline gives CDR1 MGHRA, CDR2 YSYEKL. Trimming cost V 3 bases and J 3 bases, with 15 bases left between them. The CDR3 runs to 15 residues. The CDR3 spells CASSQTLGSGYEQYF. The CDR3 DNA reads TGCGCCAGCAGCCAGACCCTTGGGTCGGGCTACGAGCAGTACTTC.